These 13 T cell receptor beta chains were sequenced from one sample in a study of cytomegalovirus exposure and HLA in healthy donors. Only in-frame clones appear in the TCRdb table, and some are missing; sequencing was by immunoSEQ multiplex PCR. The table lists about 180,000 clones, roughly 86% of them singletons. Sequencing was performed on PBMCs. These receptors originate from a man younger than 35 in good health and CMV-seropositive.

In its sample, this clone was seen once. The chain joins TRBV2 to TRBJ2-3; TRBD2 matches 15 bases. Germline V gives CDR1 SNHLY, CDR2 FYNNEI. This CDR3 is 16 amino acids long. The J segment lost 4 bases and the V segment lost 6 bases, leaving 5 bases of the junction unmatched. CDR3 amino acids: CASSPGLAGGADTQYF. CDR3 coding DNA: TGTGCCAGCAGCCCAGGACTAGCGGGGGGGGCAGATACGCAGTATTTT.

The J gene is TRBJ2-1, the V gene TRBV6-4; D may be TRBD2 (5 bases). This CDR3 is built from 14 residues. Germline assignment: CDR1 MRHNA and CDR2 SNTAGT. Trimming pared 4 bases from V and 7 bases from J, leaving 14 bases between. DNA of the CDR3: TGTGCCAGCAGTGGGACTCCGGGTGGTAATGAGCAGTTCTTC. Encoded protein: CASSGTPGGNEQFF.

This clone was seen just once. The CDR3 nucleotides are TGCAGCGTTCTTATCCAGGGTCCCAACTCTGGGGCCAACGTCCTGACTTTC. This codes for CSVLIQGPNSGANVLTF. The chain recombines TRBV29-1 with TRBJ2-6; a weak D match, TRBD1 (5 bases). Germline CDR1 SQVTM, CDR2 ANQGSEA. V was clipped by 5 bases and J by 0 bases, with 17 bases between them. The CDR3 is 17 amino acids.

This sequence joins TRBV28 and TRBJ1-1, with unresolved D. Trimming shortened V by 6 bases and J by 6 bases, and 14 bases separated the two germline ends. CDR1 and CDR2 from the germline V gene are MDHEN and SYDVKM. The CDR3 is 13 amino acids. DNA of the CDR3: TGTGCCAGCAGGACATATTTAGGTTCTGAAGCTTTCTTT. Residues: CASRTYLGSEAFF.

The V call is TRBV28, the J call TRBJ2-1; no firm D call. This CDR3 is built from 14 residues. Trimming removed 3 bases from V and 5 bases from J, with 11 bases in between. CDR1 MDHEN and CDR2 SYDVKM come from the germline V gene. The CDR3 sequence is CASSFSAAHNEQFF. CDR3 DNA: TGTGCCAGCAGTTTTTCGGCGGCACACAATGAGCAGTTCTTC. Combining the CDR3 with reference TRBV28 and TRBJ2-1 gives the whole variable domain DVKVTQSSRYLVKRTGEKVFLECVQDMDHENMFWYRQDPGLGLRLIYFSYDVKMKEKGDIPEGYSVSREKKERFSLILESASTNQTSMYLCASSFSAAHNEQFFGPGTRLTVL.

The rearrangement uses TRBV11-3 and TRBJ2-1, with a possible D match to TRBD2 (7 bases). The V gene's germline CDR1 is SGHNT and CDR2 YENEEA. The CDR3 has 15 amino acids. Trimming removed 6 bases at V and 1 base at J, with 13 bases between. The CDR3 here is CASSSAGASYNEQFF. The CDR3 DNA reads TGTGCCAGCAGTAGTGCGGGGGCGTCCTACAATGAGCAGTTCTTC.

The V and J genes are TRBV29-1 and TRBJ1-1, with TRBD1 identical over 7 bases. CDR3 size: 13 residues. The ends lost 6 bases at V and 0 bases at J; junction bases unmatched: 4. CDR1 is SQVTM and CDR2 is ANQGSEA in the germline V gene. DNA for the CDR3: TGCAGCGTGAAGGGACAGCTGAACACTGAAGCTTTCTTT. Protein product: CSVKGQLNTEAFF.

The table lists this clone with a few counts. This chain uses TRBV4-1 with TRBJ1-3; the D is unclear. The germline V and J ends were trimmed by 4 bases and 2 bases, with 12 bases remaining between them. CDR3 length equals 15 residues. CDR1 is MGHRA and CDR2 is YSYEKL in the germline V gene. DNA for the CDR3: TGCGCCAGCAGCCCCGCCGGGGAAGCTGGAAACACCATATATTTT. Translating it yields CASSPAGEAGNTIYF.

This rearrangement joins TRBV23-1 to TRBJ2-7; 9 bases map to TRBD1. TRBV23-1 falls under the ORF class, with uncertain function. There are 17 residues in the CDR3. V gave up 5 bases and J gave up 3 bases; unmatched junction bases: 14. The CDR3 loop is CASSDSRSGQGLYEQYF. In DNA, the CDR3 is TGCGCCAGCAGTGACTCACGGTCGGGACAGGGTCTCTACGAGCAGTACTTC.

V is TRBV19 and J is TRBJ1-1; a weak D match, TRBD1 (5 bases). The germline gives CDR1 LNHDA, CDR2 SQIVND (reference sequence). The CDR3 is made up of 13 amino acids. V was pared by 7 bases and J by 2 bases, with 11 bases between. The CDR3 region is CASNDDSNTEAFF. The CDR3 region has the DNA TGTGCCAGTAATGACGACAGCAACACTGAAGCTTTCTTT.

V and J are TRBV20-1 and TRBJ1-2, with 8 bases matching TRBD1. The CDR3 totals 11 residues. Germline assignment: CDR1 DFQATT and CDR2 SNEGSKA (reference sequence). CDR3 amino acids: CRAGTGYGYTF. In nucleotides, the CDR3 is TGCAGGGCCGGGACAGGATATGGCTACACCTTC.

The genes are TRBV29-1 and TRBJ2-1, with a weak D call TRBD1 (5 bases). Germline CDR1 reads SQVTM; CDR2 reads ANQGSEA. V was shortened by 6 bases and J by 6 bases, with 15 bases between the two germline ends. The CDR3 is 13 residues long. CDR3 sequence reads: CSVPGPRGNEQFF. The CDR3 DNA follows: TGCAGCGTCCCCGGACCTAGGGGCAATGAGCAGTTCTTC.

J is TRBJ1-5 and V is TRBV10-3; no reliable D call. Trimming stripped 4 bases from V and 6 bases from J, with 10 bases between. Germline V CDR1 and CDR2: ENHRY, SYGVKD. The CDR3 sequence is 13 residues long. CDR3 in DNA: TGTGCCATCAGTGGAGGGAACGGTCAGCCCCAGCATTTT. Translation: CAISGGNGQPQHF.